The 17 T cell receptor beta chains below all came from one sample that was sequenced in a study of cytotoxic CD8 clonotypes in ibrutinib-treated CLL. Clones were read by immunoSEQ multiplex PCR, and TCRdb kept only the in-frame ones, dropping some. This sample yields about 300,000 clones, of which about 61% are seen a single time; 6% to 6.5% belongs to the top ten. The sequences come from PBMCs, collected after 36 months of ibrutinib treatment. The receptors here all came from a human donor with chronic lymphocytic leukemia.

CDR3 bases: TGCGCCAGCAGCTTGAGGGCCTTGGATAAAGAGACCCAGTACTTC. It is translated as CASSLRALDKETQYF. This chain joins TRBV5-1 and TRBJ2-5; D not resolved. Germline V lookup: CDR1 SGHRS, CDR2 YFSETQ. Trimming took off 1 base at V and 3 bases at J, with 13 bases between the two ends. The CDR3 is 15 amino acids.

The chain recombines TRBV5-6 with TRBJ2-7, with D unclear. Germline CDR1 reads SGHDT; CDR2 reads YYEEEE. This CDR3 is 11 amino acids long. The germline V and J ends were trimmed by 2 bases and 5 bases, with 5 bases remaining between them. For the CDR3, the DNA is TGTGCCAGCAGCTTTGGAAACGAGCAGTACTTC. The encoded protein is CASSFGNEQYF.

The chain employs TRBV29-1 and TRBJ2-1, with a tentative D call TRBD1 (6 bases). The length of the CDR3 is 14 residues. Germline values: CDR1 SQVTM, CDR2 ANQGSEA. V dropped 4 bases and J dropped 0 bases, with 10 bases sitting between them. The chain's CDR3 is CSVVDSSSYNEQFF. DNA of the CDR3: TGCAGCGTTGTGGACAGTAGCTCCTACAATGAGCAGTTCTTC.

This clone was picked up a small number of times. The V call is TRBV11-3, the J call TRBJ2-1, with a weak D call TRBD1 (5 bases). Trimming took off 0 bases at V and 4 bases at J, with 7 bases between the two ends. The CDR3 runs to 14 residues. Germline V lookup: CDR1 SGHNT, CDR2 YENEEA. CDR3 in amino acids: CASSLDQGYNEQFF. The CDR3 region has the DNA TGTGCCAGCAGCTTAGATCAGGGATACAATGAGCAGTTCTTC.

The CDR3 sequence: CASSANPGPYEQYF. The CDR3 DNA reads TGTGCCAGCAGTGCCAATCCCGGGCCCTACGAGCAGTACTTC. The chain couples TRBV6-1 to TRBJ2-7; no clear D. From germline, CDR1 is MNHNS and CDR2 SASEGT. V was shortened by 4 bases and J by 2 bases, with 12 bases between the two germline ends. This CDR3 is built from 14 residues.

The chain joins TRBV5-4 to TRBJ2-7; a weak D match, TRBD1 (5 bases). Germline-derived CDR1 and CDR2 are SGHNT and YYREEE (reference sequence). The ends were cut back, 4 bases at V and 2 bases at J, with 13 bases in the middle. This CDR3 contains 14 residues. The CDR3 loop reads CASSLGPPPYEQYF. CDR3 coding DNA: TGTGCCAGCAGCCTGGGGCCTCCTCCCTACGAGCAGTACTTC.

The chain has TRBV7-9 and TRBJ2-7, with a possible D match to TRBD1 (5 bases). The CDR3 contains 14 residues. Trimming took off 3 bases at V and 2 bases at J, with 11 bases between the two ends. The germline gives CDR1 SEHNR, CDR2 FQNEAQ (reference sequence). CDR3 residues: CASSLVGHTYEQYF. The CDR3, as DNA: TGTGCCAGCAGCTTGGTCGGACACACCTACGAGCAGTACTTC.

CDR3 DNA sequence: TGTGCCAGCAGCTCCCGGGGGGACACTGAAGCTTTCTTT. Protein sequence: CASSSRGDTEAFF. The V and J genes are TRBV11-3 and TRBJ1-1; D perhaps matches TRBD1 (5 bases). This CDR3 is 13 amino acids long. Germline CDR1 reads SGHNT; CDR2 reads YENEEA. V gave up 4 bases and J gave up 3 bases, with 9 bases separating them.

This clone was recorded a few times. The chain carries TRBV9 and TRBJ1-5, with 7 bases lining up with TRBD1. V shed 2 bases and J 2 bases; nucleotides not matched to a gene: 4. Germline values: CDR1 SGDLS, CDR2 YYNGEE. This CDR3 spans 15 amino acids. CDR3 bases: TGTGCCAGCAGCGTCGCCGGGACAGGCAATCAGCCCCAGCATTTT. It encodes CASSVAGTGNQPQHF.

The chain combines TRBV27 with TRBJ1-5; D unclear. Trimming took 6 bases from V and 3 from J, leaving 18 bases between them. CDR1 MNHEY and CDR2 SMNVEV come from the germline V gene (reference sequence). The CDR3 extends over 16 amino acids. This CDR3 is CASSPAGRHPNQPQHF. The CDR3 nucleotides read TGTGCCAGCAGCCCCGCCGGCAGACACCCCAATCAGCCCCAGCATTTT.

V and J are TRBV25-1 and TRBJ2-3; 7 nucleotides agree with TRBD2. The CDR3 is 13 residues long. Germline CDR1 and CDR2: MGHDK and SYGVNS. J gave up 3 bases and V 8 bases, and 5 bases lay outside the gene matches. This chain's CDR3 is CASERGITDTQYF. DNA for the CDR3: TGTGCCAGCGAGCGGGGAATAACAGATACGCAGTATTTT.

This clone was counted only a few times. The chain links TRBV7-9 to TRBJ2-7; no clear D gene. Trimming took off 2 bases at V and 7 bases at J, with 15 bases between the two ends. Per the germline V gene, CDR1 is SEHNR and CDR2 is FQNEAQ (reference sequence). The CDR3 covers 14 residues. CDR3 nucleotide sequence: TGTGCCAGCAGCTTACTAGGGCCGAGTCAAGAGCAGTACTTC. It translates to CASSLLGPSQEQYF.

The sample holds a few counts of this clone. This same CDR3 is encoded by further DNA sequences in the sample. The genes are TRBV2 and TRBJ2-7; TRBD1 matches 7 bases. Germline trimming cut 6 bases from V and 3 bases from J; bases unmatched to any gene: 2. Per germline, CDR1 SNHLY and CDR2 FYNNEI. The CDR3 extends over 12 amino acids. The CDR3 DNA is TGTGCCAGCAGGGGGGACAGCTACGAGCAGTACTTC. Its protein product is CASRGDSYEQYF.

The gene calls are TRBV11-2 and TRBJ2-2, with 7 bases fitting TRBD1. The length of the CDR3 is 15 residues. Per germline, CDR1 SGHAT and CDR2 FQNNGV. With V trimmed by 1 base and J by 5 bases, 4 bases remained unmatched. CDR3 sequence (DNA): TGTGCCAGCAGCTTAGTACAGGGGTGGACCGGGGAGCTGTTTTTT. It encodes CASSLVQGWTGELFF.

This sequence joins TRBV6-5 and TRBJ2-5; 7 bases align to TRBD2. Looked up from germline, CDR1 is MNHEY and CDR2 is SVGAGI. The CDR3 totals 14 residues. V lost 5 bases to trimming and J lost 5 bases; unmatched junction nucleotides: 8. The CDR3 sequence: CASSGSGVGETQYF. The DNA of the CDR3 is TGTGCCAGCAGTGGAAGCGGGGTAGGGGAGACCCAGTACTTC.

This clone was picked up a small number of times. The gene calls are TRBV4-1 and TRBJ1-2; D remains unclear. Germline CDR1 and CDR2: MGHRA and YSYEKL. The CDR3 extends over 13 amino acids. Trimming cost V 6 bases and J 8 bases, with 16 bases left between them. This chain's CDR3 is CASRTLGIGGYTF. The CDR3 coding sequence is TGCGCCAGCAGAACTCTAGGGATCGGAGGCTACACCTTC.

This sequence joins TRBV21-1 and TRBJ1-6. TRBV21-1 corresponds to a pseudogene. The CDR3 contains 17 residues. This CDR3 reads CASSKALEVPYNSPLHF. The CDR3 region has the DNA TGTGCCAGCAGCAAAGCGCTGGAAGTCCCCTATAATTCACCCCTCCACTTT.